This T cell receptor beta chain was profiled in a study of blood T cell repertoires in COVID-19. Only in-frame clones appear in the TCRdb table, and some are missing; sequencing was by immunoSEQ multiplex PCR. The sample has roughly 80,000 clones, 60% to 80% seen once. Notes on this clone: At one of its ends the junction is not consistent with the germline gene, which may arise from a read error.

Germline loops: CDR1 SGHAT, CDR2 FQDESV (reference sequence). This CDR3 comprises 14 residues. This sequence originates from a man between 70 and 80 years old with active or convalescent COVID-19. The chain recombines TRBV11-1 with TRBJ1-4, with D unresolved. Material for sequencing was peripheral blood. The CDR3 DNA is TGTGCCAGCAGTTCCGACCGGACTAAGGAAAAACTGTTTTTT. Protein: CASSSDRTKEKLFF.